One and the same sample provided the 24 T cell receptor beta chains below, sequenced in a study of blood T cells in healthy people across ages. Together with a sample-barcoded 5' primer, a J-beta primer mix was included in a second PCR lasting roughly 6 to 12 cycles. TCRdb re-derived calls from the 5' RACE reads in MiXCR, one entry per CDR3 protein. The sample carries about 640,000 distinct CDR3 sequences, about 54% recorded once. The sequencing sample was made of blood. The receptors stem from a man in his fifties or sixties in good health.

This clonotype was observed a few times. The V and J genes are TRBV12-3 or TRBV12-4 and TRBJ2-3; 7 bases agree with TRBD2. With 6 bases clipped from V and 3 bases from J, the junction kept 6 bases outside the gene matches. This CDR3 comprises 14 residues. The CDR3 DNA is TGTGCCAGCAGGACGGGGGGTGTTACAGATACGCAGTATTTT. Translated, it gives CASRTGGVTDTQYF.

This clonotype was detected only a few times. CDR3 sequence: CASSGQGAGGYTF. The CDR3 DNA follows: TGCGCCAGCAGCGGACAGGGGGCGGGAGGCTACACCTTC. The chain uses TRBV5-1 and TRBJ1-2; the match to TRBD1 covers 11 bases. J gave up 8 bases and V 4 bases, and 4 bases lay outside the gene matches. The CDR3 sequence is 13 residues long. CDR1 and CDR2 from the germline V gene are SGHRS and YFSETQ.

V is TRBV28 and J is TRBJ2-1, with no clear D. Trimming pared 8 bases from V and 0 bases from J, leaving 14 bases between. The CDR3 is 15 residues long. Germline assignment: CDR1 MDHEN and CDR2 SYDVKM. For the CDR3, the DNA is TGTGCCAGCTATTCCGGTCTGAGCTCCTACAATGAGCAGTTCTTC. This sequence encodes CASYSGLSSYNEQFF.

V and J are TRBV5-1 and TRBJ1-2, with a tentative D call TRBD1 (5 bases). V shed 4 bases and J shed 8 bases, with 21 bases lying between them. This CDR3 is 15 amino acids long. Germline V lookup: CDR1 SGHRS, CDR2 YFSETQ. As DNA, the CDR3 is TGCGCCAGCAGCCCCCTGGCAGGGTCGGAAGGGGGCTACACCTTC. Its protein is CASSPLAGSEGGYTF.

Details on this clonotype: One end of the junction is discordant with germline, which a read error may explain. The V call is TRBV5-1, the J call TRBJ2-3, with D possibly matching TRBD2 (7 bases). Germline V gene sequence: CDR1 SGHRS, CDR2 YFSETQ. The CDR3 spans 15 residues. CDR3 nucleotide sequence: TGCGCCGGCAGCTTGAGGGGGGGGGCGACAGATACGCAGTATTTT. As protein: CAGSLRGGATDTQYF.

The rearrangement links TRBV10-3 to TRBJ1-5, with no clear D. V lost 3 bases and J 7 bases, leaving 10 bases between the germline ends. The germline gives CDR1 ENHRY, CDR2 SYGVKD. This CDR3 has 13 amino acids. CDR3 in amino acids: CAISDPEGQPQHF. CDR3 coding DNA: TGTGCCATCAGTGACCCAGAAGGGCAGCCCCAGCATTTT.

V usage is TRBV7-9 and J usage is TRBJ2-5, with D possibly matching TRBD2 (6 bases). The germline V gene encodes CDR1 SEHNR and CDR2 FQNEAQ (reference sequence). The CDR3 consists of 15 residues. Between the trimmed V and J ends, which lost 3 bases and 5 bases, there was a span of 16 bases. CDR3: CASSFGSTSRETQYF. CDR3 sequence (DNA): TGTGCCAGCAGCTTCGGGTCCACTAGCAGGGAGACCCAGTACTTC.

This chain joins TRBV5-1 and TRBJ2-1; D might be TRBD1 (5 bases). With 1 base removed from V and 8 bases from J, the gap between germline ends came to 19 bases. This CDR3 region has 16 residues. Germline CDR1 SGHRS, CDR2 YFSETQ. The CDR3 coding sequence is TGCGCCAGCAGCTTGATTCCAGGGAAAACAATCGATGAGCAGTTCTTC. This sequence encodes CASSLIPGKTIDEQFF.

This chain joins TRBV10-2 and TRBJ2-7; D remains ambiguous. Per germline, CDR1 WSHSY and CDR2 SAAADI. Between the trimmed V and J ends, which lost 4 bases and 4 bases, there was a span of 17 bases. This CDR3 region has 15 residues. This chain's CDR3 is CASSGGVVKNYEQYF. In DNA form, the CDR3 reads TGCGCCAGCAGTGGGGGTGTGGTGAAAAATTACGAGCAGTACTTC.

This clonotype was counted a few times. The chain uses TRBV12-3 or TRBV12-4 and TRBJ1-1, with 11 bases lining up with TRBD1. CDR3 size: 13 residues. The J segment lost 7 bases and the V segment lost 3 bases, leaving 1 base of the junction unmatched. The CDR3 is CASSFGTGGEAFF. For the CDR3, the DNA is TGTGCCAGCAGTTTTGGGACAGGGGGTGAAGCTTTCTTT.

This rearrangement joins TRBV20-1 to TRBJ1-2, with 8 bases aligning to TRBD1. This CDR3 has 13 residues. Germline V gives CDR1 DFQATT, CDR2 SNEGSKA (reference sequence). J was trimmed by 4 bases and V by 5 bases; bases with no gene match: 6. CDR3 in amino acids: CSAFRTGRYGYTF. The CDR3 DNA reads TGCAGTGCTTTTCGGACAGGGCGCTATGGCTACACCTTC.

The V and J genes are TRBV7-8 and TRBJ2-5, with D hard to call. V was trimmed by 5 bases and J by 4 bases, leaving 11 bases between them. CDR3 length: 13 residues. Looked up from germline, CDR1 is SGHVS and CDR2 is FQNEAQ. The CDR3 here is CASSVLGVETQYF. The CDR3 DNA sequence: TGTGCCAGCAGCGTGCTTGGGGTAGAGACCCAGTACTTC.

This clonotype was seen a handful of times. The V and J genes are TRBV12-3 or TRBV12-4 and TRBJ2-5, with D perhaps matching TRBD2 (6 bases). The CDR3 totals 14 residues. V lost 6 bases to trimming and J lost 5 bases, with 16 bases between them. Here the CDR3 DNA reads TGTGCCAGCAGGCTAGAATCGGGGGACGAGACCCAGTACTTC. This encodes CASRLESGDETQYF.

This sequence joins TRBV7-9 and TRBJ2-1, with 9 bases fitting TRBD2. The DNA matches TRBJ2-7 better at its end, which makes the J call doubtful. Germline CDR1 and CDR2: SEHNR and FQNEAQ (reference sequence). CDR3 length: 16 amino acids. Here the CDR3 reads CASSLVASGAYNEQYF. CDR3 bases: TGTGCCAGCAGCTTAGTGGCTAGCGGGGCCTACAATGAGCAGTACTTC.

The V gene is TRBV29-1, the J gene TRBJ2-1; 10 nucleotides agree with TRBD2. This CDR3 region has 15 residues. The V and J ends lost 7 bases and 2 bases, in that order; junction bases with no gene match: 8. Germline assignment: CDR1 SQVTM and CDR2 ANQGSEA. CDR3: CSGKIAGGTYNEQFF. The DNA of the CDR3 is TGCAGCGGAAAGATAGCGGGGGGTACCTACAATGAGCAGTTCTTC.

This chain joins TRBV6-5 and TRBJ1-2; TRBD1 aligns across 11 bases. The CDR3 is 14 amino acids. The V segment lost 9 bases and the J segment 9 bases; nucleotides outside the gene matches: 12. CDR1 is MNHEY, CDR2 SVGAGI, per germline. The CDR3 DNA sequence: TGTGCCAGTTCCACTGGACAGGGGGCGGGAAGCTACACCTTC. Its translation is CASSTGQGAGSYTF.

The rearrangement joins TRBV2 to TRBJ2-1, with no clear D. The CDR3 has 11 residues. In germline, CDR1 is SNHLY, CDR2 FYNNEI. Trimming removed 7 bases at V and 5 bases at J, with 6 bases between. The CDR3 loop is CASNYNNEQFF. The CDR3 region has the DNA TGTGCCAGCAATTACAACAATGAGCAGTTCTTC.

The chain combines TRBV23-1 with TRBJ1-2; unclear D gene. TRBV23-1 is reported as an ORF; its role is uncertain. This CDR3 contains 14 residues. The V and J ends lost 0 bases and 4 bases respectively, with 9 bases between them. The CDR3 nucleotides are TGCGCCAGCAGTCAATCTGTAGCAGTCTATGGCTACACCTTC. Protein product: CASSQSVAVYGYTF.

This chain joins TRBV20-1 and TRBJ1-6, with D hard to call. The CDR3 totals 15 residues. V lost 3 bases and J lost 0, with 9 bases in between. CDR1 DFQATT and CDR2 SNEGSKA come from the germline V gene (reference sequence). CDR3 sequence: CSASGGSSYNSPLHF. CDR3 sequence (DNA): TGCAGTGCTAGCGGCGGAAGCTCCTATAATTCACCCCTCCACTTT.

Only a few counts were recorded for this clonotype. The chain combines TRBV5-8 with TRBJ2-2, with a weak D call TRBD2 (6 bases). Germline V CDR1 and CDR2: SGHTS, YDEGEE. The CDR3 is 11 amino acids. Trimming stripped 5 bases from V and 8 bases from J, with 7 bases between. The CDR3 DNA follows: TGTGCCAGCAGGCGGGAAGGGGAGCTGTTTTTT. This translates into CASRREGELFF.

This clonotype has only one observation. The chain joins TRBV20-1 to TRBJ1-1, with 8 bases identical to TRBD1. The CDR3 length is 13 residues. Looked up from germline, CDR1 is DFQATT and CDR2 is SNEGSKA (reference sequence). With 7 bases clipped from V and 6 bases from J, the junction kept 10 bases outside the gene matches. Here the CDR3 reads CSGFPGGLSEAFF. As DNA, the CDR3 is TGCAGTGGCTTTCCAGGGGGCCTGTCTGAAGCTTTCTTT.

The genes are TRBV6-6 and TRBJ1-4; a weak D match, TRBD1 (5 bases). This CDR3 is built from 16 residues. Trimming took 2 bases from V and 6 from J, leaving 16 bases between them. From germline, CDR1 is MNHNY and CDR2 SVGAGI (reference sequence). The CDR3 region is CASSYGTRAYDEKLFF. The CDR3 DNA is TGTGCCAGCAGTTACGGAACCAGGGCGTATGATGAAAAACTGTTTTTT.

Written as DNA, the CDR3 is TGTGCCAGCAGTTCCCTCGGACGGATCCCCATCCGGGGCTACACCTTC. This sequence encodes CASSSLGRIPIRGYTF. This chain uses TRBV28 with TRBJ1-2, with D unclear. V gave up 4 bases and J gave up 8 bases, with 23 bases separating them. Germline V gives CDR1 MDHEN, CDR2 SYDVKM. This CDR3 has 16 residues.

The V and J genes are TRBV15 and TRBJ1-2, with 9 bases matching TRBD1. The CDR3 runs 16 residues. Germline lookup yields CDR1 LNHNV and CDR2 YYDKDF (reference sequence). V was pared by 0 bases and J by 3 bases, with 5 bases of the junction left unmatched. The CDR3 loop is CATSRDYTGGDYGYTF. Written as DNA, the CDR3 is TGTGCCACCAGCAGAGATTATACAGGGGGCGACTATGGCTACACCTTC.